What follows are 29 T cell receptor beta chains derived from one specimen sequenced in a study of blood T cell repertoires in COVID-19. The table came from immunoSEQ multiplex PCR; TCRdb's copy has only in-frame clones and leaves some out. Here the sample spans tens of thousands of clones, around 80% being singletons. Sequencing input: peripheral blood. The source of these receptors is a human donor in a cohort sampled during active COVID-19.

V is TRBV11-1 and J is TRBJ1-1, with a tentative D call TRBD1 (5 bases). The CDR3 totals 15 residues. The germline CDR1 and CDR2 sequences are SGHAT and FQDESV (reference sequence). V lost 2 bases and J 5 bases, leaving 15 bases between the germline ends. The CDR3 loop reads CASSLSSSRGTEAFF. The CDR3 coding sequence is TGTGCCAGCAGCTTATCAAGCAGCCGGGGGACTGAAGCTTTCTTT.

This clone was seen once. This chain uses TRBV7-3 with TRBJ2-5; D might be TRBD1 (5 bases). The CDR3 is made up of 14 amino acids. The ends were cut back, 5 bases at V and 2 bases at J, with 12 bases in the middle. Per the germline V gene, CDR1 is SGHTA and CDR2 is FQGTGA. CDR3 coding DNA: TGTGCCAGCAGCCCGTTGGGGCTACAAGAGACCCAGTACTTC. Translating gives CASSPLGLQETQYF.

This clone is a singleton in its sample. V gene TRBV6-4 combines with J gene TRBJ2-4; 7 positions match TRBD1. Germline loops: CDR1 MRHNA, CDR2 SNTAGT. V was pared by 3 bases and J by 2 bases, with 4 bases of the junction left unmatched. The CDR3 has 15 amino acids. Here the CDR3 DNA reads TGTGCCAGCAGTGAGACAGGGTGGTCCAAAAACATTCAGTACTTC. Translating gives CASSETGWSKNIQYF.

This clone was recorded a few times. The CDR3 here is CASRDGQGTYNSPLHF. CDR3 nucleotide sequence: TGCGCCAGCAGGGATGGACAGGGGACCTATAATTCACCCCTCCACTTT. This chain uses TRBV10-2 with TRBJ1-6, with 9 bases matching TRBD1. Germline assignment: CDR1 WSHSY and CDR2 SAAADI. V shed 6 bases, J shed 2 bases, and the junction held 5 bases outside the gene matches. This CDR3 comprises 16 residues.

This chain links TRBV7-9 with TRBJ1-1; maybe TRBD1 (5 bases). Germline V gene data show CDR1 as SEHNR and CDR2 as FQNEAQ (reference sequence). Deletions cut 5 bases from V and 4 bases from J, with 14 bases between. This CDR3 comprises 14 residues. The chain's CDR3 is CASSARGFGTEAFF. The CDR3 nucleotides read TGTGCCAGCAGCGCCCGGGGGTTCGGCACTGAAGCTTTCTTT.

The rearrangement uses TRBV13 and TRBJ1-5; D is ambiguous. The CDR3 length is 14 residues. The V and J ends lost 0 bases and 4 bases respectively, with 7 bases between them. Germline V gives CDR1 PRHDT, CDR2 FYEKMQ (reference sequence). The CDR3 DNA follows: TGTGCCAGCAGCTTAGGCCTAATTAATCAGCCCCAGCATTTT. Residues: CASSLGLINQPQHF.

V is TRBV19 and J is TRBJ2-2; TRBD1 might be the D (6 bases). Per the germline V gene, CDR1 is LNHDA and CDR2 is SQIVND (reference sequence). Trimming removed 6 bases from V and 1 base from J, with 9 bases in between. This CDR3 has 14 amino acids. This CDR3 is CASSRTENTGELFF. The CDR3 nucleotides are TGTGCCAGTAGCCGGACAGAGAACACCGGGGAGCTGTTTTTT.

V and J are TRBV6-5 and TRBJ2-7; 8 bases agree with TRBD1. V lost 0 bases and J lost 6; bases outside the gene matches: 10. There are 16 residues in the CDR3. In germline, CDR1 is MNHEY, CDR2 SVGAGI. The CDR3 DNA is TGTGCCAGCAGTTACTCTAGCCCAGGGGGCTCGAGCGAGCAGTACTTC. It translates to CASSYSSPGGSSEQYF.

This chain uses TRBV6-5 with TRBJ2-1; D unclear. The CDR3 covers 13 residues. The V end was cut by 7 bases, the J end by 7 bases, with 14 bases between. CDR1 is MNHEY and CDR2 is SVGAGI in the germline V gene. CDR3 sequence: CASKRLGRNEQFF. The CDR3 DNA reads TGTGCCAGCAAGCGACTCGGTCGGAATGAGCAGTTCTTC.

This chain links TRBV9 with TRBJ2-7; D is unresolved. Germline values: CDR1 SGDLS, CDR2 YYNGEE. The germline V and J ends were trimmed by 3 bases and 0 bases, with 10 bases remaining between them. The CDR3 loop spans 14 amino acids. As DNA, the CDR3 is TGTGCCAGCAGCGGGTCGAGCCACTCCTACGAGCAGTACTTC. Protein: CASSGSSHSYEQYF.

The DNA for the CDR3 is TGTGCCACGGGACTAGCGGGGGGGCCAATCAATGAGCAGTTCTTC. It specifies CATGLAGGPINEQFF. The rearrangement links TRBV6-5 to TRBJ2-1; 16 bases match TRBD2. The CDR3 is 15 residues long. V was pared by 10 bases and J by 6 bases, with 6 bases of the junction left unmatched. The germline V gene has CDR1 MNHEY and CDR2 SVGAGI.

CDR3 sequence (DNA): TGTGCCAGCAGCCCAACGGGTTACGAGCAGTACTTC. Translation: CASSPTGYEQYF. This sequence joins TRBV7-6 and TRBJ2-7, with D unclear. This CDR3 contains 12 residues. The V gene lost 5 bases and the J gene lost 4 bases, with 9 bases spanning the gap. CDR1 SGHVS and CDR2 FNYEAQ come from the germline V gene.

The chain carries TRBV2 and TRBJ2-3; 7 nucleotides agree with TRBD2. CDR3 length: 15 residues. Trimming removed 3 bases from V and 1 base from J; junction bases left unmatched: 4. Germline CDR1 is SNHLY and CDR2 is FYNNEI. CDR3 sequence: CASSDLAVGTDTQYF. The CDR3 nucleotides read TGTGCCAGCAGTGATCTAGCGGTGGGCACAGATACGCAGTATTTT.

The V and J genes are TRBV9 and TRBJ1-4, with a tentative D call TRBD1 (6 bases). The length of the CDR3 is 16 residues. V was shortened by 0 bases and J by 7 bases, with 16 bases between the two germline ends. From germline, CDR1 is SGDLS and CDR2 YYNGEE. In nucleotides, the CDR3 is TGTGCCAGCAGCGTAGCCCCCCCAGGGGTGGGTGAAAAACTGTTTTTT. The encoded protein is CASSVAPPGVGEKLFF.

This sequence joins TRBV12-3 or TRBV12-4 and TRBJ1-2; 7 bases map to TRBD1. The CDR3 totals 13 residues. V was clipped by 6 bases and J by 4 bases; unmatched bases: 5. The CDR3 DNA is TGTGCCAGCAGACGGGACAGTCCCTATGGCTACACCTTC. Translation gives CASRRDSPYGYTF.

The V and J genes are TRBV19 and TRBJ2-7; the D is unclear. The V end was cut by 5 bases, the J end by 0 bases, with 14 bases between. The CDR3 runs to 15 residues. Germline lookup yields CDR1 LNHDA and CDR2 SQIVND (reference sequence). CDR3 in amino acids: CASSYVSFSSYEQYF. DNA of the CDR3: TGTGCCAGTAGTTACGTGAGTTTCTCCTCCTACGAGCAGTACTTC. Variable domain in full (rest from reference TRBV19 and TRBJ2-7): DGGITQSPKYLFRKEGQNVTLSCEQNLNHDAMYWYRQDPGQGLRLIYYSQIVNDFQKGDIAEGYSVSREKKESFPLTVTSAQKNPTAFYLCASSYVSFSSYEQYFGPGTRLTVT.

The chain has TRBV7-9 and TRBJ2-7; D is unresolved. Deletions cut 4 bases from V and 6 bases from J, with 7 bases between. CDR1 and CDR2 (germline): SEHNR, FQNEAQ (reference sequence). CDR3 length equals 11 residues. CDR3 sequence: CASSSPGEQYF. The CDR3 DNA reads TGTGCCAGCAGCTCCCCGGGCGAGCAGTACTTC.

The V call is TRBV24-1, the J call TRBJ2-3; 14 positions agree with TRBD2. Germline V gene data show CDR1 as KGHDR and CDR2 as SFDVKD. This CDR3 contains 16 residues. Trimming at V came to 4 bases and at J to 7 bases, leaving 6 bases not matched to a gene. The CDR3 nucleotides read TGTGCCACCAGTGACGCCGGGACTAGCGGGGGTAATACGCAGTATTTT. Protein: CATSDAGTSGGNTQYF.

The CDR3 is CASSTQGMYTEAFF. DNA for the CDR3: TGTGCCAGTAGTACACAGGGTATGTACACTGAAGCTTTCTTT. The rearrangement uses TRBV19 and TRBJ1-1; a possible D gene is TRBD1 (6 bases). The CDR3 is made up of 14 amino acids. Germline-derived CDR1 and CDR2 are LNHDA and SQIVND (reference sequence). V gave up 4 bases and J gave up 3 bases, with 12 bases separating them.

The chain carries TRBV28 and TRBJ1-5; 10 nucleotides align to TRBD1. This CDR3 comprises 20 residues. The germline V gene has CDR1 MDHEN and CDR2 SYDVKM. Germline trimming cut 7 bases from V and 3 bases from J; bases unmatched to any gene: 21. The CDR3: CASKSPSGTGVMGYNQPQHF. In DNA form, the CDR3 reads TGTGCCAGCAAATCACCTTCCGGGACAGGGGTTATGGGGTACAATCAGCCCCAGCATTTT.

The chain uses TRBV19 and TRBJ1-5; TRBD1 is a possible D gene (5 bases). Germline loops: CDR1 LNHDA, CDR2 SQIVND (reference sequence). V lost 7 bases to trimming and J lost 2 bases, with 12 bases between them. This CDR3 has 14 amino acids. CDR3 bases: TGTGCCAGTACCCAGGGTGTCGGCAATCAGCCCCAGCATTTT. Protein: CASTQGVGNQPQHF. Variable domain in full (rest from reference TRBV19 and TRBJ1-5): DGGITQSPKYLFRKEGQNVTLSCEQNLNHDAMYWYRQDPGQGLRLIYYSQIVNDFQKGDIAEGYSVSREKKESFPLTVTSAQKNPTAFYLCASTQGVGNQPQHFGDGTRLSIL.

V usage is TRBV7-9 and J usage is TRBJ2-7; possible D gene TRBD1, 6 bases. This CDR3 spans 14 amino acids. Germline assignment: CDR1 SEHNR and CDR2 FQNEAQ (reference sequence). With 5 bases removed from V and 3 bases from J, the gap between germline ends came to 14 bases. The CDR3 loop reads CASSVITGNYEQYF. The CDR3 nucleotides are TGTGCCAGCAGCGTGATAACAGGGAACTACGAGCAGTACTTC.

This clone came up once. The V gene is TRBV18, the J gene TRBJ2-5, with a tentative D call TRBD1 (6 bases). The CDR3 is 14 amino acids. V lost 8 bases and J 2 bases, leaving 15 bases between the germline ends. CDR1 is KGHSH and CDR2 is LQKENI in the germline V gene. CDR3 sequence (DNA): TGTGCCAGCCCTAGGGACAACTTTCAAGAGACCCAGTACTTC. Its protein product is CASPRDNFQETQYF.

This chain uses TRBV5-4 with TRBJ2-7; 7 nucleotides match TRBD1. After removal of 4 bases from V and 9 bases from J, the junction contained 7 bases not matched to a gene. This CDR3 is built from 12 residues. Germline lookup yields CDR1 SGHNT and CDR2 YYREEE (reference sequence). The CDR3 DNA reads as TGTGCCAGCAGCCCTGACAGGGTAGGGCAGTACTTC. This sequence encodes CASSPDRVGQYF.

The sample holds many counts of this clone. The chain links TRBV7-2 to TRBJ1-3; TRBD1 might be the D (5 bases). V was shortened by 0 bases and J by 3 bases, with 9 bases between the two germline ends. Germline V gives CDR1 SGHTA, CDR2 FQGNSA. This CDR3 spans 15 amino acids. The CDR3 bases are TGTGCCAGCAGCTTAGCGTGGGGCGGTGGAAACACCATATATTTT. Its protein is CASSLAWGGGNTIYF.

The CDR3 region is CASSPRTVATNEKLFF. CDR3 coding DNA: TGTGCCAGCAGCCCCCGGACAGTTGCAACTAATGAAAAACTGTTTTTT. The rearrangement uses TRBV7-9 and TRBJ1-4; weak D call: TRBD1 (6 bases). V shed 5 bases and J shed 0 bases, with 13 bases lying between them. CDR3 size: 16 residues. Germline CDR1 is SEHNR and CDR2 is FQNEAQ (reference sequence).

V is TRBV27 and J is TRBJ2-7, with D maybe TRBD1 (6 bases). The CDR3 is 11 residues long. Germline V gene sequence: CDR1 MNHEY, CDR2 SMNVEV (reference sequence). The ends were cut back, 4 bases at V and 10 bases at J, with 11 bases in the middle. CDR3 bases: TGTGCCAGCAGTTCTGGACAGATTCAGTACTTC. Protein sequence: CASSSGQIQYF.

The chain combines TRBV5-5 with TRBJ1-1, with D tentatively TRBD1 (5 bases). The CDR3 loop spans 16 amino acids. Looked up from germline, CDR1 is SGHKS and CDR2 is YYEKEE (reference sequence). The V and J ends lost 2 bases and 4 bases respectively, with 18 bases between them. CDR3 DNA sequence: TGTGCCAGCAGCTTCACGGCAGGGCCTAAGAGCACTGAAGCTTTCTTT. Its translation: CASSFTAGPKSTEAFF.

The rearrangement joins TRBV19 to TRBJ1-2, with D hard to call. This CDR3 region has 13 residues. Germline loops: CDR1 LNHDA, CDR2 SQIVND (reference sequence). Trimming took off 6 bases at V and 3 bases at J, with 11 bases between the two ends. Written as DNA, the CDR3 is TGTGCCAGTAGAGTCGGCGGTTACTATGGCTACACCTTC. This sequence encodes CASRVGGYYGYTF.